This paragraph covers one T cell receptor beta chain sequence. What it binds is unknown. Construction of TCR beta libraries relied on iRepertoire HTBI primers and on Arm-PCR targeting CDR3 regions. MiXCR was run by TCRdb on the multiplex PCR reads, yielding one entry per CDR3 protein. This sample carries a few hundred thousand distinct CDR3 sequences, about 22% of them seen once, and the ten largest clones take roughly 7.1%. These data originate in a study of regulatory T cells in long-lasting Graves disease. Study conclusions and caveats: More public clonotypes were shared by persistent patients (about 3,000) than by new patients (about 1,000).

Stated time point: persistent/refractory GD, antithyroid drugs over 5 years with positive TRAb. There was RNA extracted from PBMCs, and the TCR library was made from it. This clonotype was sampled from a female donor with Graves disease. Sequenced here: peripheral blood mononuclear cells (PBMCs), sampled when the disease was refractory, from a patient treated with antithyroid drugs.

The CDR3 loop reads CASSLLRAPTDTQYF. In DNA form, the CDR3 reads TGTGCCAGCAGTTTATTGAGAGCACCCACAGATACGCAGTATTTT. The V gene is TRBV27, the J gene TRBJ2-3; D call uncertain. The CDR3 is 15 residues long. The germline gives CDR1 MNHEY, CDR2 SMNVEV (reference sequence). V lost 1 base, J lost 2 bases, and 10 bases lay in between.